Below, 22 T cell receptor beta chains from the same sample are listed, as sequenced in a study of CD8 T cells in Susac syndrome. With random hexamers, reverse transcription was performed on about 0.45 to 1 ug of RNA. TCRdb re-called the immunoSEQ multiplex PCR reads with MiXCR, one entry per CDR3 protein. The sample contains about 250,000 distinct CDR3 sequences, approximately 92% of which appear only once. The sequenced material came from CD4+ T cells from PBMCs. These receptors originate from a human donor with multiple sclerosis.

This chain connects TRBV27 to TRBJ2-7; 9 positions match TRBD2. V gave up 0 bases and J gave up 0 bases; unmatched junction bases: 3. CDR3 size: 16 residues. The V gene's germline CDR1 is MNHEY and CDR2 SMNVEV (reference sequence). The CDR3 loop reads CASSLSGTSSSYEQYF. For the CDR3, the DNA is TGTGCCAGCAGTTTATCAGGGACTAGCAGCTCCTACGAGCAGTACTTC.

The CDR3 DNA reads as TGTGCCTGGAGTTTAGACAGGGGAAGGTACGAGCAGTACTTC. It translates to CAWSLDRGRYEQYF. This chain uses TRBV30 with TRBJ2-7; 8 nucleotides agree with TRBD1. There are 14 residues in the CDR3. The germline V gene has CDR1 GTSNPN and CDR2 SVGIG (reference sequence). The trim removed 2 bases at V and 4 bases at J, leaving 7 bases unmatched. Drawing the rest from reference TRBV30 and TRBJ2-7, the complete variable domain is SQTIHQWPATLVQPVGSPLSLECTVEGTSNPNLYWYRQAAGRGLQLLFYSVGIGQISSEVPQNLSASRPQDRQFILSSKKLLLSDSGFYLCAWSLDRGRYEQYFGPGTRLTVT.

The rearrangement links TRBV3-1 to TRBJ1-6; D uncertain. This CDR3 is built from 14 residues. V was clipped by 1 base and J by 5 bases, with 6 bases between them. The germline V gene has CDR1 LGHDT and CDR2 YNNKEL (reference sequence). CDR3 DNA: TGTGCCAGCAGCCAAGGAGGAGATAATTCACCCCTCCACTTT. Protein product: CASSQGGDNSPLHF.

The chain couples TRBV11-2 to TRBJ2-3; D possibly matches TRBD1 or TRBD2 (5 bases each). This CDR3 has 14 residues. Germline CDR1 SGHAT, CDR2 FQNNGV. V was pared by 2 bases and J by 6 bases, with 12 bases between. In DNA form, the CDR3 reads TGTGCCAGCAGCTTACAGGGAGTGTCGGATACGCAGTATTTT. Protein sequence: CASSLQGVSDTQYF. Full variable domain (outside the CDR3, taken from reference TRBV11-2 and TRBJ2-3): EAGVAQSPRYKIIEKRQSVAFWCNPISGHATLYWYQQILGQGPKLLIQFQNNGVVDDSQLPKDRFSAERLKGVDSTLKIQPAKLEDSAVYLCASSLQGVSDTQYFGPGTRLTVL.

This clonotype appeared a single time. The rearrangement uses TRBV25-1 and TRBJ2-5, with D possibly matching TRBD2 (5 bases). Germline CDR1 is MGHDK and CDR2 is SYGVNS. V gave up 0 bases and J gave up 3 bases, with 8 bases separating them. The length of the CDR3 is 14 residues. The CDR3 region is CASSEYRTEETQYF. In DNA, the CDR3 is TGTGCCAGCAGTGAATATCGGACTGAAGAGACCCAGTACTTC.

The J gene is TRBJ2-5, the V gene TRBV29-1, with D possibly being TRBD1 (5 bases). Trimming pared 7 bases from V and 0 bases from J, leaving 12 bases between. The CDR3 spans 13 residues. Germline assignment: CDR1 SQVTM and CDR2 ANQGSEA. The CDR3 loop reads CSGASGYQETQYF. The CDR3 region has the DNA TGCAGCGGTGCGTCAGGGTACCAAGAGACCCAGTACTTC. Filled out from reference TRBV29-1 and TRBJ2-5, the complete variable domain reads SAVISQKPSRDICQRGTSLTIQCQVDSQVTMMFWYRQQPGQSLTLIATANQGSEATYESGFVIDKFPISRPNLTFSTLTVSNMSPEDSSIYLCSGASGYQETQYFGPGTRLLVL.

The CDR3 bases are TGTGCCAGCAGCCGGACAGGGGTTGTGGAAGATACGCAGTATTTT. Protein product: CASSRTGVVEDTQYF. The chain couples TRBV5-4 to TRBJ2-3; 9 nucleotides match TRBD1. With 4 bases clipped from V and 5 bases from J, the junction kept 8 bases outside the gene matches. CDR3 size: 15 residues. Germline CDR1 is SGHNT and CDR2 is YYREEE (reference sequence).

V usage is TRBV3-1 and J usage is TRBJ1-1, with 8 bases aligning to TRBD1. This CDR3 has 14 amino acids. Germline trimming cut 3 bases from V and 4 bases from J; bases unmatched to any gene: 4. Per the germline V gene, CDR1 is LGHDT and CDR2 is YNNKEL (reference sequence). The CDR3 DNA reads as TGTGCCAGCAGCCAGATTACAGGGGGCACTGAAGCTTTCTTT. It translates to CASSQITGGTEAFF.

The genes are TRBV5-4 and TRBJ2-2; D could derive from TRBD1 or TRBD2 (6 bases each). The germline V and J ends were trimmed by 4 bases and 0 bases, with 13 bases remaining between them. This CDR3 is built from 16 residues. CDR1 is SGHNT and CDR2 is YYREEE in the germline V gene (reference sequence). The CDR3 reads CASSPLGGANTGELFF. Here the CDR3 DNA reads TGTGCCAGCAGCCCCTTGGGGGGCGCGAACACCGGGGAGCTGTTTTTT.

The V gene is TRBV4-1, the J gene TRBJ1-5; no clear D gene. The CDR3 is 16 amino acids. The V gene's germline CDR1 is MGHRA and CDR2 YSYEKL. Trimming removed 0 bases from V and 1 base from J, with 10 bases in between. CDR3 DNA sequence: TGCGCCAGCAGCCAAGACTGGCCCACAAGCAATCAGCCCCAGCATTTT. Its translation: CASSQDWPTSNQPQHF.

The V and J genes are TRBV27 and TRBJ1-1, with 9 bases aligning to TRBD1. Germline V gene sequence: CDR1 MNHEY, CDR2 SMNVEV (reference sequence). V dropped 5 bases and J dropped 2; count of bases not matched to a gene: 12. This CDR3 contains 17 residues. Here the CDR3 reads CASSLSSTGGFNTEAFF. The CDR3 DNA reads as TGTGCCAGCAGTCTGTCCTCCACAGGGGGCTTTAACACTGAAGCTTTCTTT.

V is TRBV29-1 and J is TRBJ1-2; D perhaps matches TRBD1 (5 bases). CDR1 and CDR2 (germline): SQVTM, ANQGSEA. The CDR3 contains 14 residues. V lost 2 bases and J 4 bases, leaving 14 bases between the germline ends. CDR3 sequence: CSVEPRGGGYGYTF. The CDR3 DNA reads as TGCAGCGTTGAACCCCGCGGGGGTGGCTATGGCTACACCTTC.

The CDR3 sequence is CASSFGLAGDTQYF. The CDR3 DNA reads TGTGCCAGCAGTTTCGGACTAGCGGGGGATACCCAGTACTTC. The chain has TRBV6-5 and TRBJ2-5; TRBD2 matches 13 bases. The CDR3 has 14 residues. Looked up from germline, CDR1 is MNHEY and CDR2 is SVGAGI. Losses at the gene ends were 4 bases for V and 8 bases for J; bases not matched to a gene: 4.

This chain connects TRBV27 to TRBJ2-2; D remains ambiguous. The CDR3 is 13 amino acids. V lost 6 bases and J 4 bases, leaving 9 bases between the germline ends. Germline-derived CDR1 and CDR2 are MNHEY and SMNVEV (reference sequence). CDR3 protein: CASRAHGTGELFF. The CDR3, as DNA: TGTGCCAGCAGGGCCCATGGCACCGGGGAGCTGTTTTTT.

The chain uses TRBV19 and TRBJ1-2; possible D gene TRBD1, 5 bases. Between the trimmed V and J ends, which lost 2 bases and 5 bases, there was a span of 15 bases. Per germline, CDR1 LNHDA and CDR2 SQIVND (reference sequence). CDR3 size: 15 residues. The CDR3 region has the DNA TGTGCCAGTAGTATATTGAGGAGGGGTGGGTATGGCTACACCTTC. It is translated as CASSILRRGGYGYTF. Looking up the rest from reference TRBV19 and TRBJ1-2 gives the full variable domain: DGGITQSPKYLFRKEGQNVTLSCEQNLNHDAMYWYRQDPGQGLRLIYYSQIVNDFQKGDIAEGYSVSREKKESFPLTVTSAQKNPTAFYLCASSILRRGGYGYTFGSGTRLTVV.

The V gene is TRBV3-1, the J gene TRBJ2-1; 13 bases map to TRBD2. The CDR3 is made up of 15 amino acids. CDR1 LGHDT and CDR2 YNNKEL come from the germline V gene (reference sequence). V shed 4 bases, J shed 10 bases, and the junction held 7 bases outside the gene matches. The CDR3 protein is CASSPGLAGAGEQFF. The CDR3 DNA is TGTGCCAGCAGCCCCGGACTAGCGGGAGCGGGCGAGCAGTTCTTC.

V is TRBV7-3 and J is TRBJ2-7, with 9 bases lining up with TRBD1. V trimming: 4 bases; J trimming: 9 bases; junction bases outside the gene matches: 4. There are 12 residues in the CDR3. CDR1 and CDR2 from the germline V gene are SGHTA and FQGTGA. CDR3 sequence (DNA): TGTGCCAGCAGCTCGGGACAGGGCCGGCAGTACTTC. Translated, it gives CASSSGQGRQYF.

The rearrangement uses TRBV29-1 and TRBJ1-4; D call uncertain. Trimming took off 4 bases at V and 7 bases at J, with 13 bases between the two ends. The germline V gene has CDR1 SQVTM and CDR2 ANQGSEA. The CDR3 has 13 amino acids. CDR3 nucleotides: TGCAGCGTTGGTGGGAAAGGAGGTGAAAAACTGTTTTTT. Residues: CSVGGKGGEKLFF.

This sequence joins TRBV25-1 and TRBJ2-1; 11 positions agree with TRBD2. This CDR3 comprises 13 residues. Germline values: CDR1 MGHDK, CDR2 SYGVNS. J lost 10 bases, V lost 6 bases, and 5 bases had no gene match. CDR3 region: CASRTSGGKEQFF. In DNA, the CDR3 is TGTGCCAGCAGAACTAGCGGGGGAAAAGAGCAGTTCTTC.

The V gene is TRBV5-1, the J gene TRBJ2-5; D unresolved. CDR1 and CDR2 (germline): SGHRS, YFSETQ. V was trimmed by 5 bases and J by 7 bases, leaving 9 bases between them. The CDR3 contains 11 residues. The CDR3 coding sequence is TGCGCCAGCAGAGGGTCGGGGACCCAGTACTTC. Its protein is CASRGSGTQYF.

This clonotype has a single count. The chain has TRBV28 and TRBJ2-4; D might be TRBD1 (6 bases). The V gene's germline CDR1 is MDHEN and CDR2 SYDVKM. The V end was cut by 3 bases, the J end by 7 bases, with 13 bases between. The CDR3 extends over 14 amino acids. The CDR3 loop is CASSLGPRGNIQYF. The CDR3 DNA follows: TGTGCCAGCAGTTTGGGCCCTAGGGGGAACATTCAGTACTTC.

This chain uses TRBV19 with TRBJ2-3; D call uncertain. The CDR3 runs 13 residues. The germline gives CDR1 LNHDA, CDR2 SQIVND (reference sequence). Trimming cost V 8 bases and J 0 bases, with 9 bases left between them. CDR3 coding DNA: TGTGCCAGTGGCCGGGCGAGCACAGATACGCAGTATTTT. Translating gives CASGRASTDTQYF. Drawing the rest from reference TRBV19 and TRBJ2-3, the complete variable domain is DGGITQSPKYLFRKEGQNVTLSCEQNLNHDAMYWYRQDPGQGLRLIYYSQIVNDFQKGDIAEGYSVSREKKESFPLTVTSAQKNPTAFYLCASGRASTDTQYFGPGTRLTVL.